The 27 T cell receptor beta chains presented below share a single source sample, sequenced in a study of cytomegalovirus exposure and HLA in healthy donors. This PCR relied on a set of 60 Vbeta primers and 13 Jbeta primers. Using immunoSEQ multiplex PCR, the repertoire was profiled, and TCRdb retains in-frame clones only, with some absent. The table lists around 170,000 clones, about 65% of them singletons. The sample was PBMCs. The receptors originated from a girl under 18 in good health and CMV-seronegative.

The genes are TRBV7-9 and TRBJ2-1; 11 nucleotides line up with TRBD2. CDR3 length: 14 residues. The germline gives CDR1 SEHNR, CDR2 FQNEAQ (reference sequence). The V segment lost 5 bases and the J segment 9 bases; nucleotides outside the gene matches: 6. CDR3: CASSPLAGGIEQFF. The CDR3 DNA reads as TGTGCCAGCAGCCCTCTAGCGGGGGGAATTGAGCAGTTCTTC.

This clone was counted a few times. V is TRBV2 and J is TRBJ1-2; TRBD1 is a possible D gene (5 bases). Between the trimmed V and J ends, which lost 5 bases and 4 bases, there was a span of 14 bases. This CDR3 has 14 amino acids. CDR1 is SNHLY and CDR2 is FYNNEI in the germline V gene. The CDR3 loop reads CASSPQEELYGYTF. In DNA form, the CDR3 reads TGTGCCAGCAGTCCACAGGAAGAACTCTATGGCTACACCTTC.

The chain employs TRBV7-9 and TRBJ2-1; 13 bases are shared with TRBD2. With 6 bases clipped from V and 7 bases from J, the junction kept 6 bases outside the gene matches. CDR1 is SEHNR, CDR2 FQNEAQ, per germline (reference sequence). This CDR3 contains 15 residues. The DNA of the CDR3 is TGTGCCAGCAGTCCGACTAGCGGGGGGATGAATGAGCAGTTCTTC. Its protein product is CASSPTSGGMNEQFF.

This chain connects TRBV4-1 to TRBJ1-1, with no clear D. Trimming pared 0 bases from V and 5 bases from J, leaving 13 bases between. The CDR3 consists of 15 residues. Germline lookup yields CDR1 MGHRA and CDR2 YSYEKL. The CDR3 reads CASSQDGGRWTEAFF. The CDR3 DNA sequence: TGCGCCAGCAGCCAAGACGGCGGAAGATGGACTGAAGCTTTCTTT.

V usage is TRBV30 and J usage is TRBJ2-1; D perhaps matches TRBD1 (6 bases). Germline CDR1 is GTSNPN and CDR2 is SVGIG (reference sequence). The CDR3 covers 12 residues. V was pared by 3 bases and J by 8 bases, with 11 bases between. CDR3 sequence reads: CAWSTQGYEQFF. CDR3 DNA: TGTGCCTGGAGCACCCAGGGGTATGAGCAGTTCTTC.

This chain connects TRBV5-4 to TRBJ1-2; 12 bases map to TRBD1. CDR1 and CDR2 from the germline V gene are SGHNT and YYREEE (reference sequence). The CDR3 length is 14 residues. The V and J ends lost 5 bases and 8 bases, in that order; junction bases with no gene match: 7. CDR3 in DNA: TGTGCCAGCAGTCGGGGACAGGGGGCTCAAGGCTACACCTTC. Translated: CASSRGQGAQGYTF. Complete variable domain (other parts from reference TRBV5-4 and TRBJ1-2): ETGVTQSPTHLIKTRGQQVTLRCSSQSGHNTVSWYQQALGQGPQFIFQYYREEENGRGNFPPRFSGLQFPNYSSELNVNALELDDSALYLCASSRGQGAQGYTFGSGTRLTVV.

A few counts support this clone. V usage is TRBV30 and J usage is TRBJ1-6, with D uncertain. The CDR3 sequence is 13 residues long. Germline loops: CDR1 GTSNPN, CDR2 SVGIG (reference sequence). V shed 3 bases and J shed 7 bases, with 10 bases lying between them. Here the CDR3 reads CAWSRLTNSPLHF. The DNA of the CDR3 is TGTGCCTGGAGCAGACTGACGAATTCACCCCTCCACTTT.

The chain links TRBV9 to TRBJ1-1; D not certain. The CDR3 is made up of 12 amino acids. Germline loops: CDR1 SGDLS, CDR2 YYNGEE. Trimming took 1 base from V and 7 from J, leaving 8 bases between them. CDR3 nucleotides: TGTGCCAGCAGCGTACCCGGGAGTGAAGCTTTCTTT. This encodes CASSVPGSEAFF.

This clone turned up a few times. This sequence joins TRBV5-1 and TRBJ2-7; a possible D gene is TRBD1 (6 bases). Germline V lookup: CDR1 SGHRS, CDR2 YFSETQ. The CDR3 has 16 residues. V gave up 2 bases and J gave up 1 base, with 16 bases separating them. The CDR3 reads CASSFGPDRQSYEQYF. The CDR3, as DNA: TGCGCCAGCAGCTTCGGACCCGACAGGCAATCCTACGAGCAGTACTTC.

The chain carries TRBV5-1 and TRBJ1-3, with unresolved D. Germline V gene data show CDR1 as SGHRS and CDR2 as YFSETQ. Trimming left V 3 bases short and J 0 bases short, with 10 bases between. This CDR3 has 15 residues. CDR3 residues: CASSSGPRSGNTIYF. Written as DNA, the CDR3 is TGCGCCAGCAGCTCTGGGCCTCGCTCTGGAAACACCATATATTTT.

J is TRBJ1-1 and V is TRBV7-9; D not certain. This CDR3 is built from 12 residues. The V end was cut by 4 bases, the J end by 0 bases, with 3 bases between. From germline, CDR1 is SEHNR and CDR2 FQNEAQ (reference sequence). The CDR3 here is CASSSVNTEAFF. Written as DNA, the CDR3 is TGTGCCAGCAGCTCGGTGAACACTGAAGCTTTCTTT.

Here the CDR3 reads CASSPDTYEQYF. The CDR3 nucleotides are TGCGCCAGCAGCCCCGACACCTACGAGCAGTACTTC. The chain employs TRBV5-1 and TRBJ2-7; the D is unclear. The CDR3 extends over 12 amino acids. The germline V gene encodes CDR1 SGHRS and CDR2 YFSETQ. Trimming left V 4 bases short and J 2 bases short, with 7 bases between. The full variable domain, with the rest looked up from reference TRBV5-1 and TRBJ2-7, is KAGVTQTPRYLIKTRGQQVTLSCSPISGHRSVSWYQQTPGQGLQFLFEYFSETQRNKGNFPGRFSGRQFSNSRSEMNVSTLELGDSALYLCASSPDTYEQYFGPGTRLTVT.

CDR3 bases: TGTGCCAGCACCAGAGGGGGCGGAGACTATGGCTACACCTTC. This sequence encodes CASTRGGGDYGYTF. The chain uses TRBV6-1 and TRBJ1-2; 7 nucleotides agree with TRBD1. This CDR3 is built from 14 residues. The V gene's germline CDR1 is MNHNS and CDR2 SASEGT. Trimming cost V 7 bases and J 3 bases; bases outside gene matches: 8.

V and J are TRBV6-6 and TRBJ1-4, with D maybe TRBD1 (6 bases). Between the trimmed V and J ends, which lost 2 bases and 7 bases, there was a span of 17 bases. The V gene's germline CDR1 is MNHNY and CDR2 SVGAGI (reference sequence). The CDR3 sequence is 16 residues long. In DNA, the CDR3 is TGTGCCAGCAGTTACGGGACACCTCCCAGGGTTGAAAAACTGTTTTTT. Amino acid sequence: CASSYGTPPRVEKLFF.

V usage is TRBV9 and J usage is TRBJ2-2; D perhaps matches TRBD1 (6 bases). This CDR3 is built from 15 residues. V was clipped by 2 bases and J by 2 bases, with 10 bases between them. Germline CDR1 is SGDLS and CDR2 is YYNGEE. The CDR3 is CASSVRTDNTGELFF. The CDR3 DNA follows: TGTGCCAGCAGCGTCCGGACAGATAACACCGGGGAGCTGTTTTTT. Full variable domain (missing parts from reference TRBV9 and TRBJ2-2): DSGVTQTPKHLITATGQRVTLRCSPRSGDLSVYWYQQSLDQGLQFLIQYYNGEERAKGNILERFSAQQFPDLHSELNLSSLELGDSALYFCASSVRTDNTGELFFGEGSRLTVL.

This sequence joins TRBV30 and TRBJ2-1, with 9 bases identical to TRBD2. There are 17 residues in the CDR3. CDR1 and CDR2 from the germline V gene are GTSNPN and SVGIG (reference sequence). V was pared by 0 bases and J by 7 bases, with 13 bases of the junction left unmatched. As DNA, the CDR3 is TGTGCCTGGAGTGTACTGAGAGGAGCGGGGGGTGGAAATGAGCAGTTCTTC. This codes for CAWSVLRGAGGGNEQFF.

This chain joins TRBV10-1 and TRBJ2-7; 8 nucleotides line up with TRBD1. CDR3 length: 15 residues. V lost 3 bases, J lost 7 bases, and 11 bases stayed unmatched. The V gene's germline CDR1 is WNHNN and CDR2 SYGVQD (reference sequence). Here the CDR3 reads CASSDPGQGRDEQYF. In nucleotides, the CDR3 is TGCGCCAGCAGTGATCCCGGACAGGGCCGGGATGAGCAGTACTTC.

This chain joins TRBV5-1 and TRBJ2-7; D might be TRBD1 (6 bases). V was trimmed by 4 bases and J by 1 base, leaving 15 bases between them. Germline values: CDR1 SGHRS, CDR2 YFSETQ. The CDR3 totals 15 residues. CDR3 region: CASSPDSYSSYEQYF. The CDR3 DNA follows: TGCGCCAGCAGCCCGGACAGTTACAGTTCCTACGAGCAGTACTTC.

This clone was detected only a few times. The V call is TRBV12-5, the J call TRBJ1-1; tentative D call: TRBD1 (5 bases). Germline V gene sequence: CDR1 LGHNT, CDR2 FRNRAP. The length of the CDR3 is 15 residues. V lost 3 bases and J 5 bases, leaving 16 bases between the germline ends. DNA for the CDR3: TGTGCTAGTGGTTTCCGAGCAGGGATTGATACTGAAGCTTTCTTT. This translates into CASGFRAGIDTEAFF. Drawing the rest from reference TRBV12-5 and TRBJ1-1, the complete variable domain is DARVTQTPRHKVTEMGQEVTMRCQPILGHNTVFWYRQTMMQGLELLAYFRNRAPLDDSGMPKDRFSAEMPDATLATLKIQPSEPRDSAVYFCASGFRAGIDTEAFFGQGTRLTVV.

V is TRBV2 and J is TRBJ1-1; 8 bases map to TRBD1. The V segment lost 2 bases and the J segment 10 bases; nucleotides outside the gene matches: 3. Per the germline V gene, CDR1 is SNHLY and CDR2 is FYNNEI. The length of the CDR3 is 12 residues. The CDR3: CASSERQGTAFF. The DNA for the CDR3 is TGTGCCAGCAGTGAAAGACAGGGGACAGCTTTCTTT.

This chain connects TRBV27 to TRBJ1-3; TRBD1 matches 10 bases. J lost 7 bases, V lost 4 bases, and 4 bases had no gene match. This CDR3 has 14 residues. The germline gives CDR1 MNHEY, CDR2 SMNVEV (reference sequence). CDR3 loop: CASSSRTGGNTIYF. CDR3 coding DNA: TGTGCCAGCAGTTCTCGGACAGGGGGGAACACCATATATTTT.

This clone was picked up a small number of times. The chain has TRBV5-1 and TRBJ1-4; D is undetermined. The CDR3 extends over 15 amino acids. Trimming left V 0 bases short and J 8 bases short, with 14 bases between. CDR1 is SGHRS, CDR2 YFSETQ, per germline. The CDR3 reads CASSLAGGSGEKLFF. The DNA for the CDR3 is TGCGCCAGCAGCTTGGCGGGAGGGTCCGGAGAAAAACTGTTTTTT.

This clone showed up just once. The J gene is TRBJ1-5, the V gene TRBV4-1, with D unclear. The V end was cut by 1 base, the J end by 9 bases, with 19 bases between. CDR1 MGHRA and CDR2 YSYEKL come from the germline V gene. The CDR3 contains 16 residues. The CDR3 DNA follows: TGCGCCAGCAGCCAAGCAGAGGCAGCCGCCGATCGGCCCCAGCATTTT. The encoded protein is CASSQAEAAADRPQHF.

The CDR3 nucleotides read TGTGCCTGGGGGGGACATGGCAATCAGCCCCAGCATTTT. Protein sequence: CAWGGHGNQPQHF. The rearrangement joins TRBV30 to TRBJ1-5, with D perhaps TRBD1 (6 bases). V was clipped by 5 bases and J by 2 bases, with 10 bases between them. Germline CDR1 GTSNPN, CDR2 SVGIG (reference sequence). This CDR3 comprises 13 residues.

This chain uses TRBV6-5 with TRBJ1-5, with D possibly matching TRBD1 (6 bases). V shed 5 bases and J shed 8 bases, with 16 bases lying between them. The germline V gene encodes CDR1 MNHEY and CDR2 SVGAGI. The CDR3 extends over 14 amino acids. CDR3 amino acids: CASSPRGGLKPQHF. The CDR3 DNA sequence: TGTGCCAGCAGTCCGAGGGGGGGACTGAAGCCCCAGCATTTT.

The chain employs TRBV5-1 and TRBJ2-3, with 13 bases that match TRBD2. The CDR3 consists of 16 residues. The V segment lost 5 bases and the J segment 5 bases; nucleotides outside the gene matches: 8. The germline CDR1 and CDR2 sequences are SGHRS and YFSETQ. The CDR3 DNA reads as TGCGCCAGCAGGTATACTAGCGGGGGGGCCGGAGATACGCAGTATTTT. Encoded protein: CASRYTSGGAGDTQYF.

The chain is built from TRBV5-4 and TRBJ2-5; no clear D gene. The CDR3 totals 12 residues. Germline V CDR1 and CDR2: SGHNT, YYREEE (reference sequence). Trimming left V 4 bases short and J 3 bases short, with 7 bases between. CDR3 sequence: CASSDNEETQYF. In DNA form, the CDR3 reads TGTGCCAGCAGCGACAACGAAGAGACCCAGTACTTC.